This T cell receptor beta chain was documented in a study of blood T cell repertoires in COVID-19. Measured with immunoSEQ multiplex PCR; TCRdb has only the in-frame clones, and not every one. Of around 300,000 clones in the sample, around 85% were seen once. Germline assignment: CDR1 SGHNT and CDR2 YYREEE (reference sequence). The CDR3 extends over 13 amino acids. J gave up 6 bases and V 4 bases, and 2 bases lay outside the gene matches. The receptor comes from a woman aged 70-85 years with acute or convalescent COVID-19. V and J are TRBV5-4 and TRBJ2-7; TRBD2 aligns across 12 bases. Sequencing was carried out using peripheral blood. CDR3 protein: CASSRTSGVEQYF. The CDR3 DNA is TGTGCCAGCAGCAGGACTAGCGGGGTCGAGCAGTACTTC.